Presented here are 9 T cell receptor beta chains from one specimen sequenced in a study of blood T cell repertoires in COVID-19. Measured with immunoSEQ multiplex PCR; TCRdb has only the in-frame clones, and not every one. The table records some 140,000 clones, 88% of them present only once. The sample consisted of peripheral blood. Receptors originate from an older man with active COVID-19.

The chain couples TRBV6-2 or TRBV6-3 to TRBJ1-5; D gene ambiguous. From germline, CDR1 is MNHEY and CDR2 SVGEGT. The V end was cut by 0 bases, the J end by 0 bases, with 3 bases between. The CDR3 is 14 amino acids. As DNA, the CDR3 is TGTGCCAGCAGTTACTCGAGTAGCAATCAGCCCCAGCATTTT. Encoded protein: CASSYSSSNQPQHF.

The rearrangement uses TRBV4-2 and TRBJ1-5; 7 positions agree with TRBD1. Germline CDR1 is LGHNA and CDR2 is YNFKEQ. The CDR3 extends over 16 amino acids. After removal of 1 base from V and 6 bases from J, the junction contained 9 bases not matched to a gene. CDR3 amino acids: CASSQGQTGPGQPQHF. CDR3 sequence (DNA): TGTGCCAGCAGCCAAGGTCAGACAGGGCCGGGTCAGCCCCAGCATTTT.

This clone has just a few counts. The chain carries TRBV7-9 and TRBJ2-1, with a tentative D call TRBD2 (6 bases). Trimming removed 5 bases from V and 8 bases from J, with 19 bases in between. CDR3 size: 15 residues. The germline gives CDR1 SEHNR, CDR2 FQNEAQ (reference sequence). The CDR3 is CASSLAFGRLDEQFF. CDR3 bases: TGTGCCAGCAGCCTCGCTTTCGGGAGACTCGATGAGCAGTTCTTC.

J is TRBJ2-6 and V is TRBV5-5, with a possible D match to TRBD1 (5 bases). Trimming stripped 5 bases from V and 0 bases from J, with 9 bases between. The CDR3 runs 15 residues. The germline gives CDR1 SGHKS, CDR2 YYEKEE (reference sequence). CDR3 protein: CASSFQGSGANVLTF. In DNA, the CDR3 is TGTGCCAGCAGTTTCCAGGGCTCTGGGGCCAACGTCCTGACTTTC.

The chain recombines TRBV9 with TRBJ2-1, with D perhaps matching TRBD2 (7 bases). Looked up from germline, CDR1 is SGDLS and CDR2 is YYNGEE. Trimming took 0 bases from V and 2 from J, leaving 9 bases between them. The CDR3 is 15 amino acids. The CDR3, as DNA: TGTGCCAGCAGCGTAGGGGGGGGCACCTACAATGAGCAGTTCTTC. It is translated as CASSVGGGTYNEQFF.

In its sample, this clone was seen many times. The chain joins TRBV7-8 to TRBJ1-2; D may be TRBD1 (5 bases). V was cut by 4 bases and J by 8 bases, with 11 bases left in between. The CDR3 consists of 12 residues. Germline V gene lookup returns CDR1 SGHVS and CDR2 FQNEAQ. The CDR3 reads CASSSGVGGYTF. Written as DNA, the CDR3 is TGTGCCAGCAGCTCGGGGGTAGGGGGCTACACCTTC.

The chain employs TRBV5-1 and TRBJ2-7; 11 bases agree with TRBD2. This CDR3 is 15 amino acids long. CDR1 and CDR2 (germline): SGHRS, YFSETQ. Trimming removed 4 bases from V and 2 bases from J; junction bases left unmatched: 5. As DNA, the CDR3 is TGCGCCAGCAGCGTCCTAGCGGGAGGAACCTACGAGCAGTACTTC. Translation gives CASSVLAGGTYEQYF. The full variable domain, in which reference TRBV5-1 and TRBJ2-7 provide the parts outside the CDR3, is KAGVTQTPRYLIKTRGQQVTLSCSPISGHRSVSWYQQTPGQGLQFLFEYFSETQRNKGNFPGRFSGRQFSNSRSEMNVSTLELGDSALYLCASSVLAGGTYEQYFGPGTRLTVT.

CDR3: CASSLGRGTGETQYF. DNA for the CDR3: TGTGCCAGCAGCTTGGGGCGGGGGACGGGAGAGACCCAGTACTTC. The chain couples TRBV5-8 to TRBJ2-5, with 7 bases matching TRBD2. The CDR3 sequence is 15 residues long. After removal of 0 bases from V and 4 bases from J, the junction contained 6 bases not matched to a gene. CDR1 is SGHTS, CDR2 YDEGEE, per germline.

The chain has TRBV7-9 and TRBJ1-1, with D perhaps matching TRBD1 (5 bases). V was cut by 5 bases and J by 1 base, with 11 bases left in between. Germline V CDR1 and CDR2: SEHNR, FQNEAQ (reference sequence). This CDR3 is built from 14 residues. The CDR3 DNA is TGTGCCAGCAGCAAAAGACAGTCGAACACTGAAGCTTTCTTT. It yields the protein CASSKRQSNTEAFF. Based on the CDR3 plus reference TRBV7-9 and TRBJ1-1, the full variable domain is DTGVSQNPRHKITKRGQNVTFRCDPISEHNRLYWYRQTLGQGPEFLTYFQNEAQLEKSRLLSDRFSAERPKGSFSTLEIQRTEQGDSAMYLCASSKRQSNTEAFFGQGTRLTVV.